This T cell receptor beta chain was captured by sequencing in a study of CD8 T cells in ankylosing spondylitis. Researchers built TCR beta libraries using quantitative 5'-RACE with molecular barcodes. Via MiXCR, TCRdb re-called the 5' RACE reads, giving one row per CDR3 protein. Among 250,000 to 350,000 distinct CDR3 sequences listed, around 20% were seen once. This clonotype occurred many times. Its antigen is not identified. Study-level findings and limits: What seemed typical of ankylosing spondylitis blood was a TCR beta motif built from eight highly homologous variants.

The specimen sequenced was blood, either unsorted or a sorted T cell fraction (not recorded which). The source is a female donor with ankylosing spondylitis or in good health (not recorded which).

Here the CDR3 reads CSARRRASTDTQYF. The CDR3 nucleotides are TGCAGTGCTAGACGCAGGGCTAGCACAGATACGCAGTATTTT. The chain links TRBV20-1 to TRBJ2-3; D may be TRBD1 (5 bases). This CDR3 comprises 14 residues. The V end lost 2 bases, the J end lost 0 bases, and 9 bases lay between the germline ends. CDR1 is DFQATT and CDR2 is SNEGSKA in the germline V gene (reference sequence).